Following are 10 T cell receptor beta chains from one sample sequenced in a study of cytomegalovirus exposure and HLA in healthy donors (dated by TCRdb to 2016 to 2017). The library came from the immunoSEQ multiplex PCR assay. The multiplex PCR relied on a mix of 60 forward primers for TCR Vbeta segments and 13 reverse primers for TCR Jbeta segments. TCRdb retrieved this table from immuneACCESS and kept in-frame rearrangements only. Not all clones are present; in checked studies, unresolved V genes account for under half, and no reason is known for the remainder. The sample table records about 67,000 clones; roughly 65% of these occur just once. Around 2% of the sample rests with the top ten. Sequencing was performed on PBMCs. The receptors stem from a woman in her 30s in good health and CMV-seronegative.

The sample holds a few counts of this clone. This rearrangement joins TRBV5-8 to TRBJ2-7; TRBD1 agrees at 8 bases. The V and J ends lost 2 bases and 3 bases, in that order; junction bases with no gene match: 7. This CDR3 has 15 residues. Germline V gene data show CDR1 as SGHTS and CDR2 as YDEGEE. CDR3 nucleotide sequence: TGTGCCAGCAGCTTCGGGACAGGAGAAATCTACGAGCAGTACTTC. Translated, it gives CASSFGTGEIYEQYF.

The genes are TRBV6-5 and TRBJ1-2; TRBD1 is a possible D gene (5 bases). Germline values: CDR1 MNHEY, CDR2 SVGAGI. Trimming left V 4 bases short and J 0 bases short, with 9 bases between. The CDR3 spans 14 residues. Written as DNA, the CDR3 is TGTGCCAGCAGTTTGGGGGGAACTAACTATGGCTACACCTTC. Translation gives CASSLGGTNYGYTF.

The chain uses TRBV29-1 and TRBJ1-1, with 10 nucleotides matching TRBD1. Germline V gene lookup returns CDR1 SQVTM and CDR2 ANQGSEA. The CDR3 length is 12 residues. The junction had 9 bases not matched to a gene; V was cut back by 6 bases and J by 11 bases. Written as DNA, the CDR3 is TGCAGCGTCTACAGACAGGGGGCGGGTGCTTTCTTT. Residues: CSVYRQGAGAFF.

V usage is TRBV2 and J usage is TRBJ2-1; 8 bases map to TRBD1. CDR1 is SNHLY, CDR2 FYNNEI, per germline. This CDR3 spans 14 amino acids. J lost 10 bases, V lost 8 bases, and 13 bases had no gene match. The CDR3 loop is CASCPGTGPSEQFF. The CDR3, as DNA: TGTGCCAGCTGTCCCGGGACAGGTCCTTCAGAGCAGTTCTTC.

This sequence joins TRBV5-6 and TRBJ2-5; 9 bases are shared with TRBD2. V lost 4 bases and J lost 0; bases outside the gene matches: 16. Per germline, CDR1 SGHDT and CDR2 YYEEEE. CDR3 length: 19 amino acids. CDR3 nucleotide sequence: TGTGCCAGCAGCCTCTGGGTCCTAGCGGGGCCAATGTACCAAGAGACCCAGTACTTC. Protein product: CASSLWVLAGPMYQETQYF.

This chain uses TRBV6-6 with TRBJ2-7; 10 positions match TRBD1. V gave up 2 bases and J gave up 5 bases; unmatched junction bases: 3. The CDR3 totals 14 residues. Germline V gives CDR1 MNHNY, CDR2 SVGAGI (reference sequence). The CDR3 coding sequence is TGTGCCAGCAGTTACGGACAGGGGGGGAACGAGCAGTACTTC. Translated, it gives CASSYGQGGNEQYF.

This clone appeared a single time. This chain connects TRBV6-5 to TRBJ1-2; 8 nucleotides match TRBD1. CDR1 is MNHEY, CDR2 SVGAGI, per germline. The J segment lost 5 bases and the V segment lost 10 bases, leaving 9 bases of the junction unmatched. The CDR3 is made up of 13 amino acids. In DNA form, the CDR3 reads TGTGCCATCAGGCCAGGGGGCGCATATGGCTACACCTTC. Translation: CAIRPGGAYGYTF.

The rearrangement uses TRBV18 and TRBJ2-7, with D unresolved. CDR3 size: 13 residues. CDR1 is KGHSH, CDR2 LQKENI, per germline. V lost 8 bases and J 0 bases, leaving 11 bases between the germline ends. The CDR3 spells CASHNSISYEQYF. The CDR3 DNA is TGTGCCAGCCACAATTCCATCTCCTACGAGCAGTACTTC.

This CDR3 is CASTDRVYGRPSYEQYF. The CDR3 coding sequence is TGTGCCAGCACCGACAGGGTTTACGGACGCCCGTCCTACGAGCAGTACTTC. This rearrangement joins TRBV21-1 to TRBJ2-7; the table names TRBD1, a call not compared with the DNA. TRBV21-1 is annotated as a pseudogene. The CDR3 consists of 17 residues.

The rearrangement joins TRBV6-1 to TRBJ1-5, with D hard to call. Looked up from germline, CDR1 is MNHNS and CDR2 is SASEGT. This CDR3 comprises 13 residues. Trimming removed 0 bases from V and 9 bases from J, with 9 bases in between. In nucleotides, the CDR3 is TGTGCCAGCAGTGAAGCGAGGGATCCGCCCCAGCATTTT. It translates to CASSEARDPPQHF.